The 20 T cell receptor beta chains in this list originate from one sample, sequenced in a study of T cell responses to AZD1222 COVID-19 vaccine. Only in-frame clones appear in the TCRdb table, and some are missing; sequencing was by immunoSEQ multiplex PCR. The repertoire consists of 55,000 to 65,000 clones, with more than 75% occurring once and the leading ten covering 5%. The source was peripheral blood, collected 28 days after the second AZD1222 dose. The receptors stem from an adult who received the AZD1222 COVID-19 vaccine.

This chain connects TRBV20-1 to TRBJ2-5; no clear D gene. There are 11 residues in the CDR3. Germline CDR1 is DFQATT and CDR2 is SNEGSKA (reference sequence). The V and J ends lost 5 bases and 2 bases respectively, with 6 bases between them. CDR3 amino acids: CSAPLQETQYF. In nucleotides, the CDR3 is TGCAGTGCTCCGTTACAAGAGACCCAGTACTTC.

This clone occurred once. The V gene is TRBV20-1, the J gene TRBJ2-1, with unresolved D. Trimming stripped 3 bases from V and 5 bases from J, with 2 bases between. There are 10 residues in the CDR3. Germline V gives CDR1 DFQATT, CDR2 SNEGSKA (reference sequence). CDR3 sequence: CSASNNEQFF. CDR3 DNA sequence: TGCAGTGCTAGTAACAATGAGCAGTTCTTC.

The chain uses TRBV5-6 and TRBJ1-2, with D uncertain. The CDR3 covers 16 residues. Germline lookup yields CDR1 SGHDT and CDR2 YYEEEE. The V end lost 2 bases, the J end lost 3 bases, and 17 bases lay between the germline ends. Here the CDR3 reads CASSFTREGRYYGYTF. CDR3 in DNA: TGTGCCAGCAGCTTCACGAGGGAAGGGAGGTACTATGGCTACACCTTC.

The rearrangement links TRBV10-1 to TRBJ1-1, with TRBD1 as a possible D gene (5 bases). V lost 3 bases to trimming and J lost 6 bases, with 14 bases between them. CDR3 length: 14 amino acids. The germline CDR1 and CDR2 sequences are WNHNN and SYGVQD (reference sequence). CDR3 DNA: TGCGCCAGCAGTGACAGAGGGACCGACCCTGAAGCTTTCTTT. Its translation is CASSDRGTDPEAFF.

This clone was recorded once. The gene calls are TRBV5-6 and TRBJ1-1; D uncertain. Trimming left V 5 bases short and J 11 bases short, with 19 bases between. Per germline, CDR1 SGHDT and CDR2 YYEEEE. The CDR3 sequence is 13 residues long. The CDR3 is CASSSKGRAGAFF. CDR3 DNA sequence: TGTGCCAGCAGTTCCAAGGGTAGGGCGGGTGCTTTCTTT.

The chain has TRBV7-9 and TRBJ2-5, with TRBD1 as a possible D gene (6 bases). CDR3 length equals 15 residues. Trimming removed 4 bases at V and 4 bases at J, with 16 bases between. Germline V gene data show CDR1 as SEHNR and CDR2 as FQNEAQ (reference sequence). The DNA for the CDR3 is TGTGCCAGCAGCTCATGGGACACACCTAGAGAGACCCAGTACTTC. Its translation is CASSSWDTPRETQYF.

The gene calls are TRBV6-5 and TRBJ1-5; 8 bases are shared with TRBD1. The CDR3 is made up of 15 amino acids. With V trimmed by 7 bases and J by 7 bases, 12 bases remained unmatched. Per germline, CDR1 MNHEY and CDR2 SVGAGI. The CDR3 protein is CASKQETGVGQPQHF. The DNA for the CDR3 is TGTGCCAGCAAACAAGAGACAGGGGTAGGGCAGCCCCAGCATTTT.

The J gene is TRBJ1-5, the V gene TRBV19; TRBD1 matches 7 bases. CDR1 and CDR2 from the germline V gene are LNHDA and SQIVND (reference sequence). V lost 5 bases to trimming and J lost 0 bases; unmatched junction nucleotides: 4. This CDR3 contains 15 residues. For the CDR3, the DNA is TGTGCCAGTAGTGAACAGGGGAATAGCAATCAGCCCCAGCATTTT. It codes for CASSEQGNSNQPQHF.

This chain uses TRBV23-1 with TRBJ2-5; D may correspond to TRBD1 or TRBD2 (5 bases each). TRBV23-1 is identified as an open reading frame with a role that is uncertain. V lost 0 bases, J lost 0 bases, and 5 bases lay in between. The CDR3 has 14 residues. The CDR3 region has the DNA TGCGCCAGCAGTCAATCGGGACACCAAGAGACCCAGTACTTC. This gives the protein CASSQSGHQETQYF.

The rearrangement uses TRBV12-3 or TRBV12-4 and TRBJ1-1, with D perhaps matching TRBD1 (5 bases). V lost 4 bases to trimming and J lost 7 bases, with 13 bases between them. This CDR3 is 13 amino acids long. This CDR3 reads CASSYNRQLEAFF. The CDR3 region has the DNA TGTGCCAGCAGTTACAATCGACAGCTTGAAGCTTTCTTT.

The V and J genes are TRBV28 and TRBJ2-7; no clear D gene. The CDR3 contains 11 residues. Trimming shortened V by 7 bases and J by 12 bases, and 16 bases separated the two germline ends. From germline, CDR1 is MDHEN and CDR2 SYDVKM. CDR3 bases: TGTGCCAGCACCTCCAAGGGTCCGCGGTACTTC. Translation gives CASTSKGPRYF.

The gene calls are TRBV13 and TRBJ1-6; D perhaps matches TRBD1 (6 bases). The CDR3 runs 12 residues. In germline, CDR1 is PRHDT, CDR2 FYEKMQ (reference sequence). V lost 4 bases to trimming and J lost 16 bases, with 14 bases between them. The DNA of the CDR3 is TGTGCCAGCAGCTCGACACAGGGAAGGCTCCACTTT. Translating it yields CASSSTQGRLHF.

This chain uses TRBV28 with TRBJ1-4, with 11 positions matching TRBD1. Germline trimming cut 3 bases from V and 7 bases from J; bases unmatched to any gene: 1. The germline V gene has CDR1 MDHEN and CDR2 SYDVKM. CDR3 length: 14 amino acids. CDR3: CASSLDRGREKLFF. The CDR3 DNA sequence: TGTGCCAGCAGTTTGGACAGGGGGCGTGAAAAACTGTTTTTT.

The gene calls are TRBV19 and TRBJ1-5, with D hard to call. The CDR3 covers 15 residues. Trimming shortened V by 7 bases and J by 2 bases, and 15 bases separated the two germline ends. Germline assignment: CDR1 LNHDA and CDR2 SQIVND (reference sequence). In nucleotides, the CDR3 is TGTGCCAGTACTCCCGCCGGGGAGGGCAATCAGCCCCAGCATTTT. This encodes CASTPAGEGNQPQHF.

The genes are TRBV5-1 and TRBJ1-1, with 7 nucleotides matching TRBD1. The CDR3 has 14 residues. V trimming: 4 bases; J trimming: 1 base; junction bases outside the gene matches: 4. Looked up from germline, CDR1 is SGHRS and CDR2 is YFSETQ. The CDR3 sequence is CASSGRTGNTEAFF. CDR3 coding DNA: TGCGCCAGCAGCGGGAGGACAGGGAACACTGAAGCTTTCTTT. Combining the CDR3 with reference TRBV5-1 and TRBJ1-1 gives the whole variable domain KAGVTQTPRYLIKTRGQQVTLSCSPISGHRSVSWYQQTPGQGLQFLFEYFSETQRNKGNFPGRFSGRQFSNSRSEMNVSTLELGDSALYLCASSGRTGNTEAFFGQGTRLTVV.

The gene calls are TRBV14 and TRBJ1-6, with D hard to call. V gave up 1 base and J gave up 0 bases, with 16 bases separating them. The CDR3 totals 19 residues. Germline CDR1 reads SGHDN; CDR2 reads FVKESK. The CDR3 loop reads CASSQVHTVGSSYNSPLHF. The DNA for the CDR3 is TGTGCCAGCAGCCAAGTTCATACGGTTGGGAGCTCCTATAATTCACCCCTCCACTTT.

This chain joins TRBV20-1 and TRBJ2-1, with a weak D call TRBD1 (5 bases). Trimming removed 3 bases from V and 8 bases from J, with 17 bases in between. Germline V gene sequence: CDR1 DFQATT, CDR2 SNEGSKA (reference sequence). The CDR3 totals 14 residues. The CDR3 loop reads CSASRTWGKDEQFF. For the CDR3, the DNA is TGCAGTGCTAGTAGGACGTGGGGCAAGGATGAGCAGTTCTTC.

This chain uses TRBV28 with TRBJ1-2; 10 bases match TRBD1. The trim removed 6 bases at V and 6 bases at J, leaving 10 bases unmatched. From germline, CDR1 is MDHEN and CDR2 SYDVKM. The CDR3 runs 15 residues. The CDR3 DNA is TGTGCCAGCAGCCGCAGCGGACAGGGGGTGAATGGCTACACCTTC. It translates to CASSRSGQGVNGYTF.

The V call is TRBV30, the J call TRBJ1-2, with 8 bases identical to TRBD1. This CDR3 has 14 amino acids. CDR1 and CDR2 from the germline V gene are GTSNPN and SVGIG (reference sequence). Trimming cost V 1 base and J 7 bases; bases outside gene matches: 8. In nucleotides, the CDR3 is TGTGCCTGGAGTGGCAACAGGGGGAGTGGTGGCTACACCTTC. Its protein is CAWSGNRGSGGYTF.

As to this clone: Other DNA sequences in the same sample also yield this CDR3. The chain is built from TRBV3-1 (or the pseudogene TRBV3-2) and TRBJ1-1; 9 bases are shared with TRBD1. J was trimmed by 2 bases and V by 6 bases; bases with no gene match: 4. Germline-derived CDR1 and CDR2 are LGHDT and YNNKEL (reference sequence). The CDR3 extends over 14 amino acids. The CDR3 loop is CASRRGQGNTEAFF. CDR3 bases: TGTGCCAGCAGACGGGGACAGGGAAACACTGAAGCTTTCTTT.